Shown below are 11 T cell receptor beta chains from a single sample sequenced in a study of OX40 agonist ivuxolimab in advanced cancers. The table came from immunoSEQ multiplex PCR; TCRdb's copy has only in-frame clones and leaves some out. The sample yields tens of thousands of clones, approximately 90% seen once. The sample in question was CD4+ or CD8+ T cells sorted from blood, obtained in a trial of the OX40 agonist ivuxolimab. The receptors derive from an adult with an advanced solid tumor such as melanoma, head and neck, liver or kidney cancer.

Comments on this clone: An end of the junction does not agree with germline; a read error may underlie this. V gene TRBV7-7 combines with J gene TRBJ2-7; D call uncertain. Per the germline V gene, CDR1 is SSHAT and CDR2 is FNYEAQ (reference sequence). This CDR3 is built from 10 residues. CDR3 nucleotide sequence: TGTGCTAGCAGCCTCCCAGGGCAGTACTTC. Translating gives CASSLPGQYF.

V gene TRBV5-1 combines with J gene TRBJ2-1; D unclear. The CDR3 length is 13 residues. V shed 4 bases and J shed 6 bases, with 11 bases lying between them. From germline, CDR1 is SGHRS and CDR2 YFSETQ. CDR3 in DNA: TGCGCCAGCAGCAGTCCCGTTAGCAATGAGCAGTTCTTC. This translates into CASSSPVSNEQFF.

The chain recombines TRBV2 with TRBJ2-5; 9 bases are a match to TRBD2. CDR3 length: 15 amino acids. Trimming cost V 6 bases and J 3 bases; bases outside gene matches: 8. Germline CDR1 and CDR2: SNHLY and FYNNEI. CDR3 bases: TGTGCCAGCAGGGAAAGCGGGAGGCCGGAAGAGACCCAGTACTTC. As protein: CASRESGRPEETQYF. The full variable domain, completed using reference TRBV2 and TRBJ2-5, is EPEVTQTPSHQVTQMGQEVILRCVPISNHLYFYWYRQILGQKVEFLVSFYNNEISEKSEIFDDQFSVERPDGSNFTLKIRSTKLEDSAMYFCASRESGRPEETQYFGPGTRLLVL.

CDR3 protein: CASSVVVGSGELFF. The CDR3 DNA reads TGTGCCAGCAGCGTAGTTGTGGGTTCCGGGGAGCTGTTTTTT. The genes are TRBV9 and TRBJ2-2, with no clear D. Trimming took off 0 bases at V and 6 bases at J, with 9 bases between the two ends. Germline V gene lookup returns CDR1 SGDLS and CDR2 YYNGEE. The CDR3 length is 14 residues.

The V call is TRBV7-9, the J call TRBJ2-5; D remains unclear. The CDR3 has 14 residues. Trimming shortened V by 5 bases and J by 7 bases, and 17 bases separated the two germline ends. CDR1 is SEHNR, CDR2 FQNEAQ, per germline (reference sequence). CDR3 in DNA: TGTGCCAGCAGCCCGAACATCCGGATGGGGACCCAGTACTTC. Its translation is CASSPNIRMGTQYF.

The chain joins TRBV6-5 to TRBJ2-1, with D hard to call. Trimming shortened V by 3 bases and J by 4 bases, and 10 bases separated the two germline ends. CDR1 is MNHEY, CDR2 SVGAGI, per germline. The CDR3 length is 14 residues. CDR3 loop: CASSYRAQYNEQFF. The CDR3 bases are TGTGCCAGCAGTTATCGGGCGCAGTACAATGAGCAGTTCTTC.

Note on this clone: The junction and the germline gene differ at one end; a read error may be behind it. The CDR3 here is CASRLGLANNEQFF. The CDR3 DNA reads TGTGCCAGCAGGTTGGGACTAGCCAACAATGAGCAGTTCTTC. The chain recombines TRBV5-6 with TRBJ2-1, with TRBD2 identical over 9 bases. Germline V gene sequence: CDR1 SGHDT, CDR2 YYEEEE. There are 14 residues in the CDR3.

The V gene is TRBV10-3, the J gene TRBJ2-5; 7 nucleotides agree with TRBD1. V trimming: 7 bases; J trimming: 1 base; junction bases outside the gene matches: 3. Germline CDR1 is ENHRY and CDR2 is SYGVKD. CDR3 length equals 13 residues. The CDR3 is CAIKGAIQETQYF. The CDR3 DNA sequence: TGTGCCATCAAGGGGGCAATCCAAGAGACCCAGTACTTC.

The chain carries TRBV12-5 and TRBJ2-1; tentative D call: TRBD2 (5 bases). V was clipped by 7 bases and J by 8 bases, with 21 bases between them. CDR3 size: 15 residues. The germline V gene has CDR1 LGHNT and CDR2 FRNRAP. The CDR3 loop reads CASAPPGVLVYEQFF. CDR3 in DNA: TGTGCTAGTGCCCCCCCCGGAGTACTAGTTTATGAGCAGTTCTTC.

The V gene is TRBV7-3, the J gene TRBJ2-5; D possibly corresponds to TRBD1 (5 bases). Trimming cost V 1 base and J 5 bases, with 11 bases left between them. The CDR3 is 14 residues long. CDR1 SGHTA and CDR2 FQGTGA come from the germline V gene. CDR3 DNA sequence: TGTGCCAGCAGCTTAAATCCAGGGCCCGAGACCCAGTACTTC. This encodes CASSLNPGPETQYF.

This clone was observed once. The gene calls are TRBV6-6 and TRBJ1-5, with D possibly being TRBD1 (6 bases). The CDR3 is made up of 15 amino acids. Trimming shortened V by 1 base and J by 5 bases, and 12 bases separated the two germline ends. Germline CDR1 is MNHNY and CDR2 is SVGAGI (reference sequence). The CDR3 here is CASSYFTNRDQPQHF. The CDR3 DNA sequence: TGTGCCAGCAGTTACTTCACAAACAGGGATCAGCCCCAGCATTTT.